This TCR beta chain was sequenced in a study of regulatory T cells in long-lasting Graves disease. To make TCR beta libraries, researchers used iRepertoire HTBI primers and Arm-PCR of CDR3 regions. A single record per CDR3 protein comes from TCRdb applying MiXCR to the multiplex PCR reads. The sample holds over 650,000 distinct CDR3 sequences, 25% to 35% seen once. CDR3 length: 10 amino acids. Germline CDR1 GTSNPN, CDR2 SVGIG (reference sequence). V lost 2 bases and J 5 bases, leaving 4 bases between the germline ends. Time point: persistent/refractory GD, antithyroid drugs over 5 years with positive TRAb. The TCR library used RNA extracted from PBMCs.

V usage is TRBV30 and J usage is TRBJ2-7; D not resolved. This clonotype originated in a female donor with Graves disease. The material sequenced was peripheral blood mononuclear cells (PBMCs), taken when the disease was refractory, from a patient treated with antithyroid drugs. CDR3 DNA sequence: TGTGCCTGGAGTCAGAACGAGCAGTACTTC. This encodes CAWSQNEQYF.